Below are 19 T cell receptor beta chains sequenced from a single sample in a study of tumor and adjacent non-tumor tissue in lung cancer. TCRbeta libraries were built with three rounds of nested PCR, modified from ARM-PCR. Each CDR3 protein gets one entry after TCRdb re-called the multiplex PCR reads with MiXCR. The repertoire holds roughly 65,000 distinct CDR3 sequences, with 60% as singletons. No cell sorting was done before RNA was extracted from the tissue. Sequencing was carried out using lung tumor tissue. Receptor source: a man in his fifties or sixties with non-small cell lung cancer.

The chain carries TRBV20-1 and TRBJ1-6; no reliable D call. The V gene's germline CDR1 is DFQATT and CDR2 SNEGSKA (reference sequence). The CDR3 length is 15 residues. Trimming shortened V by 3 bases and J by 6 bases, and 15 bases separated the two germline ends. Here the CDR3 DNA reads TGCAGTGCTAGGAGTCAAGGTGGGGTTAATTCACCCCTCCACTTT. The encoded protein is CSARSQGGVNSPLHF.

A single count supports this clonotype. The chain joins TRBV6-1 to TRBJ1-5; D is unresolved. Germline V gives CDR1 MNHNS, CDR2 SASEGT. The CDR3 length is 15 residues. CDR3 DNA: TGTGTCGGCAGTGAAGGGCAAGTTTTGTTCCAGCCCCAGCATTTT. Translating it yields CVGSEGQVLFQPQHF.

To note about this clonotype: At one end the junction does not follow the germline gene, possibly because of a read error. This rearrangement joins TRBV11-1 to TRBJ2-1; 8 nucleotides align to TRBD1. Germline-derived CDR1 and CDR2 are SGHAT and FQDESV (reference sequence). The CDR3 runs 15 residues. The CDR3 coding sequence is TGTGCCATCAGCTTGTACGGACAGGGCCACAATGAGCAGTTCTTC. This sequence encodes CAISLYGQGHNEQFF.

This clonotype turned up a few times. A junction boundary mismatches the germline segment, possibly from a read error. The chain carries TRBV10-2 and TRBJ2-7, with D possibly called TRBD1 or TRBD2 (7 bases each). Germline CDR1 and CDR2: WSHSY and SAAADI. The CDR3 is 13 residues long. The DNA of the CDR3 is TGCGTTAGCGGGCGACAGGGACCCTACAAGCAGTACTTC. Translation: CVSGRQGPYKQYF.

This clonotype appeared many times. The DNA of the CDR3 is TGTGCCAGCAATTGGGGGGGGTACCAAGAGACCCAGTACTTC. This encodes CASNWGGYQETQYF. This chain uses TRBV7-9 with TRBJ2-5, with 7 bases matching TRBD2. The V gene's germline CDR1 is SEHNR and CDR2 FQNEAQ (reference sequence). This CDR3 is 14 amino acids long. The junction had 5 bases not matched to a gene; V was cut back by 7 bases and J by 0 bases.

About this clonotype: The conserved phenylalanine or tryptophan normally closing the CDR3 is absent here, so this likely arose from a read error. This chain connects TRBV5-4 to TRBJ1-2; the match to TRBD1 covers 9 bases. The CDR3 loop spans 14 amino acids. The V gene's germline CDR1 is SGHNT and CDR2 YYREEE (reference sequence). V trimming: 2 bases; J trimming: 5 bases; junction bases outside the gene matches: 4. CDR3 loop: CASSLQGARYGYTS. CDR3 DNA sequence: TGTGCCAGCAGCTTACAGGGGGCACGATATGGCTACACCTCC.

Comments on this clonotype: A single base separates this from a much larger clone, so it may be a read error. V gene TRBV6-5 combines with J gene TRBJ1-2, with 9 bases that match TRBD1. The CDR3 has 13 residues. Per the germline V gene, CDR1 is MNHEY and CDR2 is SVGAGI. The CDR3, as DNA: TGTACCAGCAGTTACAGGGGGCTGTATGGCTACACCTTC. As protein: CTSSYRGLYGYTF.

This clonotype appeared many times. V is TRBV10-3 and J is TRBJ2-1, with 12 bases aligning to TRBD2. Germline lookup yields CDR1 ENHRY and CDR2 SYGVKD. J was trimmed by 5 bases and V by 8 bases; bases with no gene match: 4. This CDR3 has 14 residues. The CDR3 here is CAIGRLAGDNEQFF. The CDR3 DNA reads TGTGCCATCGGCCGACTAGCGGGAGACAATGAGCAGTTCTTC.

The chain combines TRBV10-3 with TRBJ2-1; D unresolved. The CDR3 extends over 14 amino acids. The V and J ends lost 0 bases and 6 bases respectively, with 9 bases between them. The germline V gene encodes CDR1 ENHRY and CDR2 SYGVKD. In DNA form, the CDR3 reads TGTGCCATCAGTGAGTCAAGTAACAGCAATGAGCAGTTCTTC. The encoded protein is CAISESSNSNEQFF.

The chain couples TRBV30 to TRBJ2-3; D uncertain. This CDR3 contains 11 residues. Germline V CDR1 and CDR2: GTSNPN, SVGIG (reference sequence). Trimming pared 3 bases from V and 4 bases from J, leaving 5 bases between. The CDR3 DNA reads TGTGCCTGGAGCAGGCCAGATACGCAGTATTTT. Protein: CAWSRPDTQYF. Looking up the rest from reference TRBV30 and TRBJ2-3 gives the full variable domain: SQTIHQWPATLVQPVGSPLSLECTVEGTSNPNLYWYRQAAGRGLQLLFYSVGIGQISSEVPQNLSASRPQDRQFILSSKKLLLSDSGFYLCAWSRPDTQYFGPGTRLTVL.

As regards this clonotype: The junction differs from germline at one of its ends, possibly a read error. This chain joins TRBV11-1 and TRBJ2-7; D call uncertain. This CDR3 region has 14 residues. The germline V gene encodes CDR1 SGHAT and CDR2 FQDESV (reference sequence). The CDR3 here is CASTLSQGFYERYF. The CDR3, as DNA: TGTGCCAGCACCTTATCGCAAGGATTCTACGAGCGGTACTTC. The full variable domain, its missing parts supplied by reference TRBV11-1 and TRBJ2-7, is EAEVAQSPRYKITEKSQAVAFWCDPISGHATLYWYRQILGQGPELLVQFQDESVVDDSQLPKDRFSAERLKGVDSTLKIQPAELGDSAMYLCASTLSQGFYERYFGPGTRLTVT.

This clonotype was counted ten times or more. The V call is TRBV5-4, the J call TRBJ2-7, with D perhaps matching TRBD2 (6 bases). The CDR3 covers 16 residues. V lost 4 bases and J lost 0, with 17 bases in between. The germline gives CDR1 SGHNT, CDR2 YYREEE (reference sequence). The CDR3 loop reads CASSQAPSASSYEQYF. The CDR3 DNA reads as TGTGCCAGCAGCCAAGCTCCTAGCGCGAGCTCCTACGAGCAGTACTTC.

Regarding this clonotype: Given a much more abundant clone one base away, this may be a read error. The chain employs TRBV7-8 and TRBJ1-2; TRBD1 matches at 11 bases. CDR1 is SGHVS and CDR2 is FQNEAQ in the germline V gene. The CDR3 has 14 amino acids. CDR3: CASSRGQGAYSYTF. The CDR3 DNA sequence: TGTGCCAGCAGCCGAGGACAGGGGGCCTATAGCTACACCTTC.

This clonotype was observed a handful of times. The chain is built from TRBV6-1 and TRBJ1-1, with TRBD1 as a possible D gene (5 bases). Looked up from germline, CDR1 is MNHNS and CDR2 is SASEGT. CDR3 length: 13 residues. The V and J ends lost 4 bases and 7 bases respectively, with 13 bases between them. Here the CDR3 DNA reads TGTGCCAGCAGTGGGACCAGGGAAATTGAAGCTTTCTTT. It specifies CASSGTREIEAFF.

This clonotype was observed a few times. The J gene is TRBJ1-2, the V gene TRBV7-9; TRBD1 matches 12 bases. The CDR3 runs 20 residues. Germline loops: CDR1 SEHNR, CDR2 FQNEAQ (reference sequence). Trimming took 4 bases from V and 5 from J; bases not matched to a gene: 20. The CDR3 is CASSSTPGGTGGNTNYGYTF. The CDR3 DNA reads TGTGCCAGCAGCTCCACACCGGGGGGGACAGGGGGCAATACGAATTATGGCTACACCTTC.

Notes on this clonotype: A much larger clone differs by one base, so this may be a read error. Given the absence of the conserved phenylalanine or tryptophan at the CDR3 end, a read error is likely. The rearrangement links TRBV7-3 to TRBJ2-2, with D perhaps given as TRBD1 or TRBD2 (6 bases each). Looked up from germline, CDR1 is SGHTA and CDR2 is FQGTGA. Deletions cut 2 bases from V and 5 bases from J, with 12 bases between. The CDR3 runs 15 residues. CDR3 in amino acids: CASSLAGGATGELFL. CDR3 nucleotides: TGTGCCAGCAGCTTAGCCGGGGGCGCGACCGGGGAGCTGTTTCTT.

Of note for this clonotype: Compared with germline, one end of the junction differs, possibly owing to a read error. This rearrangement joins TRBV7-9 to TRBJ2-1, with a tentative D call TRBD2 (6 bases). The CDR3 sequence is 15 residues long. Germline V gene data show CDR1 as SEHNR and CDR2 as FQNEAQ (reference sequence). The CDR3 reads CASSYRTTPYNERFF. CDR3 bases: TGTGCCAGCAGCTATCGGACTACCCCCTACAATGAGCGGTTCTTC.

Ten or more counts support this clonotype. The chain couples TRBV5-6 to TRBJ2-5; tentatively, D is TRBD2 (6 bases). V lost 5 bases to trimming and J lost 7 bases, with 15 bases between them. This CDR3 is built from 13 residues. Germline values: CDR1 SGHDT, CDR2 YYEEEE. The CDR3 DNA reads TGTGCCAGCAGTAGGAGGGATATTGGGACCCAGTACTTC. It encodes CASSRRDIGTQYF.

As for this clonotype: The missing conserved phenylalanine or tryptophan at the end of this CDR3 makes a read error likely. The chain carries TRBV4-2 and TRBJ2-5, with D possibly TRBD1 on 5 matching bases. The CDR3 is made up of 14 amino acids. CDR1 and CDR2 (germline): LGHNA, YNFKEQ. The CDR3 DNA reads TGTGCCAGTAGCCAAGGAGAAGGGGCGGAGACCCAGTACTTA. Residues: CASSQGEGAETQYL.